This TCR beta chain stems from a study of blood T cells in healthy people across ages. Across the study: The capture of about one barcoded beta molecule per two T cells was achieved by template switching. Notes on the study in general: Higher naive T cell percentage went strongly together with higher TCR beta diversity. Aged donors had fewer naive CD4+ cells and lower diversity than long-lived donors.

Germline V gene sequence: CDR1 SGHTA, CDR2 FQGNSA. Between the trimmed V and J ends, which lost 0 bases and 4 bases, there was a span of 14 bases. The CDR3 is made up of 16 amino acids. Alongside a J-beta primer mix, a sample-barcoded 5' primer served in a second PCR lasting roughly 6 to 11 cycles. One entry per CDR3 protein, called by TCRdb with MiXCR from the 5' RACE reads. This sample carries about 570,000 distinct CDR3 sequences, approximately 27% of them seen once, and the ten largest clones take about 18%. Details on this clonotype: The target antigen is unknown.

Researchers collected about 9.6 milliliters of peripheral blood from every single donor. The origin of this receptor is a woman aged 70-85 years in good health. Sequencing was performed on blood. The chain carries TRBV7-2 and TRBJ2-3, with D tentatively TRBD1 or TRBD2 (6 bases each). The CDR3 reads CASSLARVRGADTQYF. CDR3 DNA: TGTGCCAGCAGCTTAGCGAGGGTTAGGGGGGCAGATACGCAGTATTTT.